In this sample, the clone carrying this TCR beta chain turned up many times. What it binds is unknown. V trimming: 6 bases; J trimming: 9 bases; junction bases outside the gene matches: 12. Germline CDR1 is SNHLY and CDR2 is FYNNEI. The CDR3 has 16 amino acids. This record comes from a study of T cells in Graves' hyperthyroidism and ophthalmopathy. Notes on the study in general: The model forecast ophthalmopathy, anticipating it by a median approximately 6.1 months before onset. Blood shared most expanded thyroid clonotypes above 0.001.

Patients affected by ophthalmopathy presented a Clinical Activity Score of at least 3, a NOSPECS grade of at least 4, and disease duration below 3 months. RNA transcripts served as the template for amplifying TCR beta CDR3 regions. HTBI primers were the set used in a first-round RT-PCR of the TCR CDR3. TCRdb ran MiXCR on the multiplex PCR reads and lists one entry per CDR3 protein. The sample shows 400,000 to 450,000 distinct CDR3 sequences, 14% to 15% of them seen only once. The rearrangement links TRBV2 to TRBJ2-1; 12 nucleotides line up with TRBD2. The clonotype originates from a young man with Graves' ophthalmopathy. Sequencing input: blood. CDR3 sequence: CASSPPPGLAGGEQFF. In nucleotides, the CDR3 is TGTGCCAGCAGCCCCCCTCCGGGACTAGCGGGCGGTGAGCAGTTCTTC.